The 13 T cell receptor beta chains in this list originate from one sample, sequenced in a study of Graves' ophthalmopathy and Graves' hyperthyroidism. Amplifying from RNA transcripts, the study obtained TCR beta CDR3 regions. First-round RT-PCR used HTBI primers; second-round multiplex PCR followed. MiXCR, applied by TCRdb to the multiplex PCR reads, yields one record per CDR3 protein. This sample yields 450,000 or so distinct CDR3 sequences, of which approximately 15% are seen a single time; about 9.4% belongs to the top ten. Sequenced input: blood. The receptor set was obtained from a woman aged 30 to 39 with Graves' ophthalmopathy.

This clonotype has ten or more counts. This may be a read error, as it is one base from a much larger clone. The chain carries TRBV6-1 and TRBJ2-2; D perhaps matches TRBD1 (5 bases). The CDR3 runs 12 residues. Trimming shortened V by 8 bases and J by 1 base, and 5 bases separated the two germline ends. Germline assignment: CDR1 MNHNS and CDR2 SASEGT. CDR3 DNA sequence: TGTGCCAGCGGACAGAACACCGGGGAGCTGTTTTTT. Its translation: CASGQNTGELFF.

This clonotype was counted at least ten times. This rearrangement joins TRBV3-1 to TRBJ1-2; D perhaps matches TRBD1 (6 bases). Looked up from germline, CDR1 is LGHDT and CDR2 is YNNKEL (reference sequence). CDR3 length: 13 amino acids. V was clipped by 1 base and J by 8 bases, with 11 bases between them. CDR3 in amino acids: CASSQVQGHGYTF. In nucleotides, the CDR3 is TGTGCCAGCAGCCAAGTTCAGGGGCACGGCTACACCTTC.

On this clonotype: Without the conserved terminal phenylalanine or tryptophan, this CDR3 likely stems from a read error. The chain recombines TRBV12-3 or TRBV12-4 with TRBJ1-5; unclear D gene. CDR3 length equals 13 residues. The ends were cut back, 4 bases at V and 5 bases at J, with 9 bases in the middle. CDR3 bases: TGTGCCAGCAGTTCAAGGGTGGATCAGCCCCAGCATTTG. Translating gives CASSSRVDQPQHL.

This clonotype was observed at least ten times. The chain uses TRBV30 and TRBJ2-7; D is uncertain. This CDR3 contains 12 residues. V was clipped by 5 bases and J by 0 bases, with 8 bases between them. The germline gives CDR1 GTSNPN, CDR2 SVGIG (reference sequence). The CDR3 sequence: CAWETSSYEQYF. As DNA, the CDR3 is TGTGCCTGGGAGACGAGCTCCTACGAGCAGTACTTC.

This clonotype was counted many times. J is TRBJ1-1 and V is TRBV19; 7 positions agree with TRBD1. CDR1 and CDR2 (germline): LNHDA, SQIVND (reference sequence). The trim removed 4 bases at V and 0 bases at J, leaving 5 bases unmatched. This CDR3 has 15 residues. The CDR3 DNA reads as TGTGCCAGTAGTACCTTGACAGGGATGAACACTGAAGCTTTCTTT. As protein: CASSTLTGMNTEAFF. Full variable domain (outside the CDR3, taken from reference TRBV19 and TRBJ1-1): DGGITQSPKYLFRKEGQNVTLSCEQNLNHDAMYWYRQDPGQGLRLIYYSQIVNDFQKGDIAEGYSVSREKKESFPLTVTSAQKNPTAFYLCASSTLTGMNTEAFFGQGTRLTVV.

This clonotype was observed at least ten times. The chain uses TRBV3-1 and TRBJ1-6, with unresolved D. Germline CDR1 reads LGHDT; CDR2 reads YNNKEL (reference sequence). This CDR3 is 15 amino acids long. Trimming took off 0 bases at V and 10 bases at J, with 13 bases between the two ends. The CDR3 nucleotides are TGTGCCAGCAGCCAAGATCCGATGTCCGGATCACCCCTCCACTTT. It is translated as CASSQDPMSGSPLHF.

This clonotype has a count of ten or more. The chain joins TRBV2 to TRBJ2-7; D might be TRBD2 (6 bases). Germline loops: CDR1 SNHLY, CDR2 FYNNEI. Trimming cost V 0 bases and J 5 bases, with 14 bases left between them. The CDR3 runs 15 residues. CDR3 DNA: TGTGCCAGCAGTGAAGCAGCTAGCGTCTTAGACGAGCAGTACTTC. It translates to CASSEAASVLDEQYF.

This clonotype was seen at least ten times. The chain recombines TRBV7-8 with TRBJ2-2, with 10 nucleotides matching TRBD2. V was pared by 6 bases and J by 5 bases, with 12 bases of the junction left unmatched. Germline CDR1 and CDR2: SGHVS and FQNEAQ. This CDR3 contains 17 residues. Here the CDR3 DNA reads TGTGCCAGCAGACCTCCTAGCGGGAGTGGGCCGACCGGGGAGCTGTTTTTT. Translating gives CASRPPSGSGPTGELFF.

This sequence joins TRBV20-1 and TRBJ2-5; 10 nucleotides align to TRBD2. This CDR3 contains 15 residues. CDR1 is DFQATT, CDR2 SNEGSKA, per germline (reference sequence). V lost 0 bases to trimming and J lost 6 bases; unmatched junction nucleotides: 7. CDR3 amino acids: CSARDTSGAAKTQYF. CDR3 in DNA: TGCAGTGCTAGAGATACTAGCGGGGCCGCCAAGACCCAGTACTTC.

The sample holds many counts of this clonotype. The chain carries TRBV20-1 and TRBJ2-5; TRBD2 matches 7 bases. After removal of 0 bases from V and 2 bases from J, the junction contained 15 bases not matched to a gene. Germline CDR1 and CDR2: DFQATT and SNEGSKA (reference sequence). The CDR3 has 18 residues. The CDR3 is CSARDRASGTITQETQYF. CDR3 nucleotide sequence: TGCAGTGCTAGAGATAGGGCTAGCGGAACGATTACACAAGAGACCCAGTACTTC.

This chain connects TRBV20-1 to TRBJ2-5; maybe TRBD2 (6 bases). Germline loops: CDR1 DFQATT, CDR2 SNEGSKA (reference sequence). Trimming shortened V by 4 bases and J by 0 bases, and 15 bases separated the two germline ends. This CDR3 contains 15 residues. The CDR3 region has the DNA TGCAGTGCTATCTTTCGGGGGAGAAACCAAGAGACCCAGTACTTC. Amino acids: CSAIFRGRNQETQYF.

Comment on this clonotype: A much larger clone lies a single base off, so this may be a read error. This chain links TRBV5-1 with TRBJ2-7; D unclear. CDR1 is SGHRS and CDR2 is YFSETQ in the germline V gene. This CDR3 has 12 residues. CDR3 nucleotide sequence: TGCGCCTGCAGCTCCCGTGACGGCGAGCAGTACTTC. Its translation is CACSSRDGEQYF. The complete variable domain, with remaining parts taken from reference TRBV5-1 and TRBJ2-7, reads KAGVTQTPRYLIKTRGQQVTLSCSPISGHRSVSWYQQTPGQGLQFLFEYFSETQRNKGNFPGRFSGRQFSNSRSEMNVSTLELGDSALYLCACSSRDGEQYFGPGTRLTVT.

V usage is TRBV2 and J usage is TRBJ1-5; D perhaps matches TRBD1 (5 bases). CDR3 size: 16 residues. Germline V lookup: CDR1 SNHLY, CDR2 FYNNEI. The ends were cut back, 2 bases at V and 6 bases at J, with 17 bases in the middle. CDR3 DNA sequence: TGTGCCAGCAGTGAAATCAAGGGGATCCGAACTCAGCCCCAGCATTTT. It encodes CASSEIKGIRTQPQHF.